This TCR beta chain was obtained from a study of blood T cell repertoires in COVID-19. Study-level background: Samples taken during acute and convalescent COVID-19 were collected in the United States, Italy and Spain. In each case, the material was cDNA or gDNA derived from T cells, B-cell-depleted T cells, or PBMCs.

The germline gives CDR1 LGHNA, CDR2 YSLEER. Trimming took 1 base from V and 1 from J, leaving 8 bases between them. The CDR3 length is 14 residues. This clone has only a few counts. Under the authors' procedure: Estimated nucleated cell counts came from reference gene primer amplification. Sequenced by immunoSEQ multiplex PCR; TCRdb stores in-frame clones only, minus some. V and J calls and clone size are copied from that table; D and trimming were computed from the DNA. The sample includes around 100,000 clones, 85% of them seen just once. This TCR came from a woman in her seventies with active or convalescent COVID-19. V and J are TRBV4-3 and TRBJ2-7; possible D gene TRBD2, 5 bases. The sequenced sample consisted of peripheral blood. CDR3 in amino acids: CASSQATTSYEQYF. CDR3 bases: TGCGCCAGCAGCCAAGCGACTACATCCTACGAGCAGTACTTC.